This entry lists 8 T cell receptor beta chains sequenced from one sample in a study of T cell responses to AZD1222 COVID-19 vaccine. Only in-frame clones appear in the TCRdb table, and some are missing; sequencing was by immunoSEQ multiplex PCR. The sample consists of under 200,000 clones, about 94% of them appearing once. The source material was peripheral blood, sampled on day 0 of AZD1222 vaccination. All receptors derive from an adult in good health.

This chain links TRBV5-1 with TRBJ1-1; 9 nucleotides match TRBD1. This CDR3 has 14 amino acids. Looked up from germline, CDR1 is SGHRS and CDR2 is YFSETQ. The J segment lost 7 bases and the V segment lost 4 bases, leaving 8 bases of the junction unmatched. CDR3 in amino acids: CASSLPGQGGEAFF. DNA for the CDR3: TGCGCCAGCAGCCTACCGGGACAGGGAGGTGAAGCTTTCTTT.

The chain carries TRBV11-2 and TRBJ2-7; the D gene is possibly TRBD1 (5 bases). The CDR3 extends over 13 amino acids. The V gene's germline CDR1 is SGHAT and CDR2 FQNNGV. V shed 5 bases and J shed 3 bases, with 11 bases lying between them. In nucleotides, the CDR3 is TGTGCCAGCAGCGGACAAGGGCTCTACGAGCAGTACTTC. This codes for CASSGQGLYEQYF.

The chain combines TRBV27 with TRBJ2-1; 9 bases map to TRBD2. This CDR3 region has 14 residues. Germline CDR1 and CDR2: MNHEY and SMNVEV (reference sequence). The trim removed 4 bases at V and 8 bases at J, leaving 6 bases unmatched. The CDR3 spells CASSWREGRYEQFF. The CDR3 coding sequence is TGTGCCAGCAGTTGGCGGGAGGGCCGGTATGAGCAGTTCTTC.

In its sample, this clone was seen once. The genes are TRBV27 and TRBJ2-2; maybe TRBD1 (7 bases). Germline V gives CDR1 MNHEY, CDR2 SMNVEV (reference sequence). The germline V and J ends were trimmed by 3 bases and 5 bases, with 19 bases remaining between them. The CDR3 has 17 amino acids. In DNA, the CDR3 is TGTGCCAGCAGTTTTTTCGGGTCAGGGGGGATTACCGGGGAGCTGTTTTTT. Protein: CASSFFGSGGITGELFF.

The chain combines TRBV29-1 with TRBJ2-1, with 9 bases aligning to TRBD2. After removal of 7 bases from V and 9 bases from J, the junction contained 7 bases not matched to a gene. Per the germline V gene, CDR1 is SQVTM and CDR2 is ANQGSEA. The CDR3 runs 12 residues. Written as DNA, the CDR3 is TGCAGCGCTGTAGCGGGAGTCGGTGAGCAGTTCTTC. This gives the protein CSAVAGVGEQFF.

The V gene is TRBV7-9, the J gene TRBJ2-5, with D possibly matching TRBD2 (6 bases). Looked up from germline, CDR1 is SEHNR and CDR2 is FQNEAQ (reference sequence). The CDR3 spans 15 residues. The V end was cut by 5 bases, the J end by 5 bases, with 18 bases between. CDR3 protein: CASSPTSGEPETQYF. CDR3 in DNA: TGTGCCAGCAGCCCCACCTCGGGGGAGCCTGAGACCCAGTACTTC.

The chain recombines TRBV6-5 with TRBJ2-7; D not resolved. The germline V gene encodes CDR1 MNHEY and CDR2 SVGAGI. This CDR3 is built from 15 residues. Trimming removed 0 bases at V and 4 bases at J, with 13 bases between. CDR3: CASSYSSLPGYEQYF. The DNA of the CDR3 is TGTGCCAGCAGTTACTCGTCACTACCTGGGTACGAGCAGTACTTC.

The chain uses TRBV24-1 and TRBJ2-1, with D maybe TRBD2 (5 bases). Germline CDR1 reads KGHDR; CDR2 reads SFDVKD. The CDR3 totals 14 residues. The ends were cut back, 0 bases at V and 5 bases at J, with 7 bases in the middle. Here the CDR3 reads CATSDLFGDNEQFF. As DNA, the CDR3 is TGTGCCACCAGTGATTTGTTCGGGGACAATGAGCAGTTCTTC.